This TCR beta chain was identified in a study of blood T cell repertoires in COVID-19. At the level of the study: Sources were T cells, B-cell-depleted T cells, or PBMCs; the material itself was cDNA or gDNA.

In the original processing: Reference gene primer amplification in the assay estimated nucleated cell counts. Only in-frame clones appear in the TCRdb table, and some are missing; sequencing was by immunoSEQ multiplex PCR. The V and J calls and clone size come from that table; D and trimming were worked out from the DNA. This sample has about 110,000 clones, with roughly 84% found just once. The sample comprised peripheral blood. The TCR sequence derives from a human donor in a cohort sampled during active COVID-19.

The CDR3 sequence is CASSSGLLTGELFF. The CDR3 bases are TGTGCCAGCAGCTCGGGACTTCTCACCGGGGAGCTGTTTTTT. The gene calls are TRBV7-3 and TRBJ2-2, with a weak D call TRBD2 (6 bases). Between the trimmed V and J ends, which lost 4 bases and 4 bases, there was a span of 10 bases. The germline gives CDR1 SGHTA, CDR2 FQGTGA. The CDR3 sequence is 14 residues long.